These T cell receptor beta chains were read from a single sample in a study of shared clonotypes between healthy human individuals. Clones were read by immunoSEQ multiplex PCR, and TCRdb kept only the in-frame ones, dropping some. In the table there are about half a million clones, around 85% of which are singletons. Sequencing was carried out using PBMCs. These receptors all stem from a woman aged 35 to 49 in good health. Some clones in this sample may be carry-over from other donors' samples. The CDR3 runs from the conserved cysteine through the conserved F or W. Fields, in order: J gene, clone size, D gene, V gene, CDR3 protein, CDR3 DNA. A D gene is named only where the DNA matches it firmly. Clone size is shown for a subset of rows, as once, few, many or a class of expanded clone.

j_gene: TRBJ1-5
abundance: -
d_gene: -
v_gene: TRBV7-2
CDR3aa: CASSSGTSFYSNQPQHF
CDR3nt: TGTGCCAGCAGCTCCGGGACAAGTTTTTATAGCAATCAGCCCCAGCATTTT

j_gene: TRBJ2-1
abundance: -
d_gene: -
v_gene: TRBV2
CDR3aa: CASSEARRSISEQFF
CDR3nt: TGTGCCAGCAGTGAAGCGCGTAGGAGCATTAGTGAGCAGTTCTTC

j_gene: TRBJ2-6
abundance: -
d_gene: TRBD1
v_gene: TRBV7-3
CDR3aa: CASTPHPGQHSGANVLTF
CDR3nt: TGTGCCAGCACCCCCCACCCGGGACAGCACTCTGGGGCCAACGTCCTGACTTTC

j_gene: TRBJ1-4
abundance: -
d_gene: TRBD1
v_gene: TRBV23-1
CDR3aa: CASSQTQGNEKLFF
CDR3nt: TGCGCCAGCAGTCAGACACAGGGGAATGAAAAACTGTTTTTT

j_gene: TRBJ2-3
abundance: many
d_gene: -
v_gene: TRBV11-2
CDR3aa: CASSTYLRGGTDTQYF
CDR3nt: TGTGCCAGCAGCACATACTTGAGGGGGGGCACAGATACGCAGTATTTT

j_gene: TRBJ2-3
abundance: -
d_gene: -
v_gene: TRBV4-1
CDR3aa: CASSQGEWGGTDTQYF
CDR3nt: TGCGCCAGCAGCCAAGGGGAGTGGGGGGGCACAGATACGCAGTATTTT

j_gene: TRBJ2-2
abundance: -
d_gene: -
v_gene: TRBV7-3
CDR3aa: CASSPSKHTGELFF
CDR3nt: TGTGCCAGCAGCCCCTCGAAACACACCGGGGAGCTGTTTTTT

j_gene: TRBJ1-2
abundance: -
d_gene: -
v_gene: TRBV18
CDR3aa: CASSPGQGLDYGYTF
CDR3nt: TGTGCCAGCTCACCGGGGCAGGGGTTAGACTATGGCTACACCTTC

j_gene: TRBJ2-1
abundance: -
d_gene: TRBD1
v_gene: TRBV7-6
CDR3aa: CASSLVQGLSNEQFF
CDR3nt: TGTGCCAGCAGCTTAGTACAGGGGTTGAGCAATGAGCAGTTCTTC

j_gene: TRBJ2-1
abundance: many
d_gene: TRBD2
v_gene: TRBV4-3
CDR3aa: CASSQDYPASGSLYNEQFF
CDR3nt: TGCGCCAGCAGCCAAGATTACCCAGCTAGCGGGAGTCTTTACAATGAGCAGTTCTTC

j_gene: TRBJ2-3
abundance: once
d_gene: -
v_gene: TRBV25-1
CDR3aa: CASSGGWGLRTDTQYF
CDR3nt: TGTGCCAGCAGTGGGGGGTGGGGGCTACGCACAGATACGCAGTATTTT

j_gene: TRBJ2-3
abundance: once
d_gene: -
v_gene: TRBV5-1
CDR3aa: CASSLAPGSTDTQYF
CDR3nt: TGCGCCAGCAGCTTGGCTCCGGGGAGCACAGATACGCAGTATTTT

j_gene: TRBJ2-5
abundance: -
d_gene: TRBD2
v_gene: TRBV6-4
CDR3aa: CASNQRETNETQYF
CDR3nt: TGTGCCAGCAACCAGCGGGAGACAAACGAGACCCAGTACTTC

j_gene: TRBJ2-2
abundance: -
d_gene: TRBD2
v_gene: TRBV7-3
CDR3aa: CASSLRGRLAGNTGELFF
CDR3nt: TGTGCCAGCAGCTTAAGAGGTCGGCTAGCGGGGAACACCGGGGAGCTGTTTTTT

j_gene: TRBJ1-4
abundance: few
d_gene: -
v_gene: TRBV15
CDR3aa: CATSRDFGENEKLFF
CDR3nt: TGTGCCACCAGCAGAGATTTCGGAGAAAATGAAAAACTGTTTTTT

j_gene: TRBJ1-2
abundance: -
d_gene: TRBD1
v_gene: TRBV28
CDR3aa: CASSFPDRGCGYTF
CDR3nt: TGTGCCAGCAGTTTTCCGGACAGGGGTTGTGGCTACACCTTC

j_gene: TRBJ2-1
abundance: -
d_gene: -
v_gene: TRBV10-3
CDR3aa: CAIREGGSDEQFF
CDR3nt: TGTGCCATCAGGGAAGGGGGAAGCGATGAGCAGTTCTTC

j_gene: TRBJ1-1
abundance: once
d_gene: -
v_gene: TRBV6-4
CDR3aa: CASSDLSRVRNTEAFF
CDR3nt: TGTGCCAGCAGTGACCTATCGAGGGTCCGGAACACTGAAGCTTTCTTT

j_gene: TRBJ2-2
abundance: -
d_gene: TRBD2
v_gene: TRBV27
CDR3aa: CASSGGGGRLTGELFF
CDR3nt: TGTGCCAGCAGTGGGGGGGGCGGGAGGCTCACCGGGGAGCTGTTTTTT

j_gene: TRBJ2-7
abundance: -
d_gene: TRBD2
v_gene: TRBV28
CDR3aa: CASRHYSGPTYEQYF
CDR3nt: TGTGCCAGCAGACACTATAGCGGGCCGACCTACGAGCAGTACTTC

j_gene: TRBJ1-1
abundance: -
d_gene: TRBD1
v_gene: TRBV28
CDR3aa: CASSASGQGATEAFF
CDR3nt: TGTGCCAGCAGCGCATCAGGACAGGGGGCCACTGAAGCTTTCTTT

j_gene: TRBJ2-2
abundance: -
d_gene: -
v_gene: TRBV5-1
CDR3aa: CASSSNQGTGELFF
CDR3nt: TGCGCCAGCAGCTCGAATCAGGGGACCGGGGAGCTGTTTTTT

j_gene: TRBJ2-3
abundance: -
d_gene: -
v_gene: TRBV6-5
CDR3aa: CASSFRGAQYF
CDR3nt: TGTGCCAGCAGTTTTAGGGGGGCGCAGTATTTT

j_gene: TRBJ1-4
abundance: -
d_gene: -
v_gene: TRBV28
CDR3aa: CASSFGGRTEKLFF
CDR3nt: TGTGCCAGCAGTTTCGGAGGGAGGACTGAAAAACTGTTTTTT

j_gene: TRBJ2-1
abundance: -
d_gene: TRBD2
v_gene: TRBV27
CDR3aa: CASSPQRGYNEQFF
CDR3nt: TGTGCCAGCAGCCCCCAGCGGGGATACAATGAGCAGTTCTTC

j_gene: TRBJ1-2
abundance: once
d_gene: TRBD1
v_gene: TRBV5-4
CDR3aa: CASSKRDRGPGYTF
CDR3nt: TGTGCCAGCAGCAAAAGGGACAGGGGGCCGGGCTACACCTTC

j_gene: TRBJ2-5
abundance: once
d_gene: -
v_gene: TRBV29-1
CDR3aa: CSARTGEETQYF
CDR3nt: TGCAGCGCTCGGACGGGAGAAGAGACCCAGTACTTC

j_gene: TRBJ2-7
abundance: -
d_gene: -
v_gene: TRBV11-2
CDR3aa: CASRGGQVFVHEQYF
CDR3nt: TGTGCCAGCAGGGGGGGGCAGGTCTTTGTCCACGAGCAGTACTTC

j_gene: TRBJ2-1
abundance: -
d_gene: TRBD2
v_gene: TRBV5-1
CDR3aa: CASSPGLAGDEQFF
CDR3nt: TGCGCCAGCAGCCCGGGACTAGCGGGAGATGAGCAGTTCTTC

j_gene: TRBJ2-1
abundance: -
d_gene: TRBD2
v_gene: TRBV9
CDR3aa: CASSPGLANNEQFF
CDR3nt: TGTGCCAGCAGCCCGGGACTAGCGAACAATGAGCAGTTCTTC

j_gene: TRBJ1-4
abundance: -
d_gene: -
v_gene: TRBV5-1
CDR3aa: CASSLAGTIEEKLFF
CDR3nt: TGCGCCAGCAGCTTGGCCGGCACTATCGAAGAAAAACTGTTTTTT

j_gene: TRBJ2-5
abundance: -
d_gene: -
v_gene: TRBV30
CDR3aa: CAWSVLGPRETQYF
CDR3nt: TGTGCCTGGAGTGTACTGGGGCCTCGGGAGACCCAGTACTTC

j_gene: TRBJ2-1
abundance: once
d_gene: TRBD2
v_gene: TRBV11-3
CDR3aa: CASSLDSGPYNEQFF
CDR3nt: TGTGCCAGCAGCTTAGATAGCGGGCCTTACAATGAGCAGTTCTTC

j_gene: TRBJ2-7
abundance: -
d_gene: TRBD2
v_gene: TRBV7-2
CDR3aa: CASSLGPGTSGYEQYF
CDR3nt: TGTGCCAGCAGCTTGGGCCCCGGGACTAGCGGCTACGAGCAGTACTTC

j_gene: TRBJ1-2
abundance: few
d_gene: -
v_gene: TRBV28
CDR3aa: CASSLSRVSNYGYTF
CDR3nt: TGTGCCAGCAGTTTATCTCGGGTATCTAACTATGGCTACACCTTC

j_gene: TRBJ1-5
abundance: -
d_gene: -
v_gene: TRBV5-1
CDR3aa: CASSLAGHSNQPQHF
CDR3nt: TGCGCCAGCAGCTTGGCCGGCCATAGCAATCAGCCCCAGCATTTT

j_gene: TRBJ2-5
abundance: -
d_gene: -
v_gene: TRBV27
CDR3aa: CASSSWDTTETQYF
CDR3nt: TGTGCCAGCAGTTCCTGGGACACGACAGAGACCCAGTACTTC

j_gene: TRBJ2-2
abundance: -
d_gene: TRBD1
v_gene: TRBV18
CDR3aa: CASSPSDRVWTGELFF
CDR3nt: TGTGCCAGCTCACCAAGCGACAGGGTCTGGACCGGGGAGCTGTTTTTT

j_gene: TRBJ2-7
abundance: -
d_gene: TRBD2
v_gene: TRBV7-3
CDR3aa: CASSQGLAGVDEQYF
CDR3nt: TGTGCCAGCAGCCAAGGACTAGCGGGAGTTGACGAGCAGTACTTC

j_gene: TRBJ1-5
abundance: -
d_gene: -
v_gene: TRBV29-1
CDR3aa: CSVGSGNQPQHF
CDR3nt: TGCAGCGTTGGTTCGGGCAATCAGCCCCAGCATTTT

j_gene: TRBJ2-7
abundance: -
d_gene: -
v_gene: TRBV18
CDR3aa: CASSQGSANEQYF
CDR3nt: TGTGCCAGCTCACAGGGTTCGGCGAACGAGCAGTACTTC

j_gene: TRBJ2-1
abundance: -
d_gene: TRBD1
v_gene: TRBV5-4
CDR3aa: CASSRDRVNEQFF
CDR3nt: TGTGCCAGCAGCCGCGACAGGGTAAATGAGCAGTTCTTC

j_gene: TRBJ2-7
abundance: -
d_gene: -
v_gene: TRBV28
CDR3aa: CASSLSYSYDSRYEQYF
CDR3nt: TGTGCCAGCAGTTTATCCTATTCATACGACAGTCGCTACGAGCAGTACTTC

j_gene: TRBJ2-3
abundance: many
d_gene: -
v_gene: TRBV5-6
CDR3aa: CASSLAGRFTDTQYF
CDR3nt: TGTGCCAGCAGCTTGGCAGGGAGGTTCACAGATACGCAGTATTTT

j_gene: TRBJ2-5
abundance: few
d_gene: -
v_gene: TRBV6-1
CDR3aa: CASSFYRDGQETQYF
CDR3nt: TGTGCCAGCAGCTTTTACCGGGACGGCCAAGAGACCCAGTACTTC

j_gene: TRBJ1-4
abundance: -
d_gene: -
v_gene: TRBV5-1
CDR3aa: CASSLNRNEKLFF
CDR3nt: TGCGCCAGCAGCTTGAATAGGAATGAAAAACTGTTTTTT

j_gene: TRBJ2-7
abundance: once
d_gene: TRBD1
v_gene: TRBV27
CDR3aa: CASTRFGQDYEQYF
CDR3nt: TGTGCCAGCACCCGGTTTGGACAGGACTACGAGCAGTACTTC

j_gene: TRBJ2-1
abundance: many
d_gene: TRBD2
v_gene: TRBV5-4
CDR3aa: CASSLASGLYNEQFF
CDR3nt: TGTGCCAGCAGCTTGGCTAGCGGATTATACAATGAGCAGTTCTTC

j_gene: TRBJ2-2
abundance: -
d_gene: TRBD1
v_gene: TRBV18
CDR3aa: CASSDDRGRTGELFF
CDR3nt: TGTGCCAGCTCGGACGACAGGGGGCGTACCGGGGAGCTGTTTTTT

j_gene: TRBJ2-5
abundance: -
d_gene: -
v_gene: TRBV7-7
CDR3aa: CASSPGTAPQETQYF
CDR3nt: TGTGCTAGCAGTCCTGGGACGGCACCTCAAGAGACCCAGTACTTC

j_gene: TRBJ1-5
abundance: -
d_gene: -
v_gene: TRBV4-3
CDR3aa: CASSQVSSQPQHF
CDR3nt: TGCGCCAGCAGCCAAGTCTCGAGTCAGCCCCAGCATTTT

j_gene: TRBJ2-5
abundance: -
d_gene: TRBD2
v_gene: TRBV5-1
CDR3aa: CASSFGGGREETQYF
CDR3nt: TGCGCCAGCAGCTTTGGTGGCGGGAGGGAGGAGACCCAGTACTTC

j_gene: TRBJ1-2
abundance: -
d_gene: -
v_gene: TRBV30
CDR3aa: CAWSAVPGGGYTF
CDR3nt: TGTGCCTGGAGTGCTGTCCCCGGCGGTGGCTACACCTTC

j_gene: TRBJ2-7
abundance: -
d_gene: -
v_gene: TRBV11-2
CDR3aa: CASSLAQGGYREQYF
CDR3nt: TGTGCCAGCAGCTTAGCACAGGGAGGGTATCGCGAGCAGTACTTC

j_gene: TRBJ1-2
abundance: -
d_gene: TRBD1
v_gene: TRBV18
CDR3aa: CASSPGQGAGYGYTF
CDR3nt: TGTGCCAGCTCACCTGGACAGGGGGCGGGCTATGGCTACACCTTC